These 15 T cell receptor beta chains came from one sample sequenced in a study of cytomegalovirus exposure and HLA in healthy donors. Vbeta (60) and Jbeta (13) primers were used in the PCR. Profiling relied on immunoSEQ multiplex PCR, and the TCRdb table lists in-frame clones only, not all of them. The table for this sample gives 75,000 to 85,000 clones. Sequenced: PBMCs. The receptor set was obtained from a man younger than 35 in good health and CMV-seropositive.

V and J are TRBV2 and TRBJ2-7, with a tentative D call TRBD2 (6 bases). Trimming pared 3 bases from V and 3 bases from J, leaving 12 bases between. The CDR3 totals 14 residues. CDR1 and CDR2 (germline): SNHLY, FYNNEI. CDR3 loop: CASSDPSAYYEQYF. The CDR3 coding sequence is TGTGCCAGCAGTGACCCTAGCGCGTACTACGAGCAGTACTTC.

The V gene is TRBV9, the J gene TRBJ1-1; D not certain. Germline CDR1 and CDR2: SGDLS and YYNGEE. This CDR3 has 16 amino acids. The ends were cut back, 3 bases at V and 8 bases at J, with 23 bases in the middle. This chain's CDR3 is CASSALASRVTREAFF. The CDR3 DNA sequence: TGTGCCAGCAGCGCATTAGCCTCCAGAGTAACAAGGGAAGCTTTCTTT. Complete variable domain (other parts from reference TRBV9 and TRBJ1-1): DSGVTQTPKHLITATGQRVTLRCSPRSGDLSVYWYQQSLDQGLQFLIQYYNGEERAKGNILERFSAQQFPDLHSELNLSSLELGDSALYFCASSALASRVTREAFFGQGTRLTVV.

V and J are TRBV5-1 and TRBJ2-1, with 9 bases fitting TRBD2. Looked up from germline, CDR1 is SGHRS and CDR2 is YFSETQ. V shed 4 bases and J 7 bases; nucleotides not matched to a gene: 9. The CDR3 is 15 amino acids. The CDR3 here is CASSLVAGDVNEQFF. DNA of the CDR3: TGCGCCAGCAGCCTAGTAGCGGGGGATGTGAATGAGCAGTTCTTC.

The CDR3 is CASSTRQGTYGYTF. The DNA for the CDR3 is TGTGCCAGTAGTACCCGACAGGGGACCTATGGCTACACCTTC. The chain joins TRBV19 to TRBJ1-2; 8 bases are shared with TRBD1. Germline-derived CDR1 and CDR2 are LNHDA and SQIVND (reference sequence). V dropped 4 bases and J dropped 4; count of bases not matched to a gene: 5. CDR3 length: 14 residues.

This chain links TRBV7-9 with TRBJ1-2, with 7 bases matching TRBD1. Per the germline V gene, CDR1 is SEHNR and CDR2 is FQNEAQ (reference sequence). The CDR3 contains 15 residues. J lost 3 bases, V lost 5 bases, and 9 bases had no gene match. The CDR3 loop reads CASSPGLGGYYGYTF. The CDR3, as DNA: TGTGCCAGCAGCCCTGGGTTAGGGGGCTACTATGGCTACACCTTC.

CDR3 sequence reads: CASSQGFGGTEAFF. Here the CDR3 DNA reads TGTGCCAGTTCACAGGGGTTCGGGGGTACTGAAGCTTTCTTT. This chain links TRBV19 with TRBJ1-1; 7 positions match TRBD1. Per germline, CDR1 LNHDA and CDR2 SQIVND (reference sequence). Trimming took 8 bases from V and 5 from J; bases not matched to a gene: 11. This CDR3 region has 14 residues.

The chain couples TRBV4-2 to TRBJ1-1; D is undetermined. The length of the CDR3 is 15 residues. Germline values: CDR1 LGHNA, CDR2 YNFKEQ. With 2 bases removed from V and 1 base from J, the gap between germline ends came to 11 bases. The CDR3 loop reads CASSQRTFSNTEAFF. The CDR3 nucleotides read TGTGCCAGCAGCCAACGGACTTTCTCGAACACTGAAGCTTTCTTT.

V gene TRBV4-1 combines with J gene TRBJ1-1; no definite D call. This CDR3 region has 17 residues. The ends were cut back, 0 bases at V and 0 bases at J, with 14 bases in the middle. Germline values: CDR1 MGHRA, CDR2 YSYEKL. CDR3 nucleotides: TGCGCCAGCAGCCAAGACCCCAGGAAACCCATGAACACTGAAGCTTTCTTT. Amino acids: CASSQDPRKPMNTEAFF.

CDR3 in amino acids: CASSLNPVTSGNTIYF. Here the CDR3 DNA reads TGTGCCAGCTCCCTCAACCCGGTAACCTCTGGAAACACCATATATTTT. The rearrangement joins TRBV18 to TRBJ1-3; D gene uncertain. In germline, CDR1 is KGHSH, CDR2 LQKENI. The length of the CDR3 is 16 residues. V dropped 6 bases and J dropped 0 bases, with 15 bases sitting between them. The whole variable domain, remainder taken from reference TRBV18 and TRBJ1-3, is NAGVMQNPRHLVRRRGQEARLRCSPMKGHSHVYWYRQLPEEGLKFMVYLQKENIIDESGMPKERFSAEFPKEGPSILRIQQVVRGDSAAYFCASSLNPVTSGNTIYFGEGSWLTVV.

This chain uses TRBV7-2 with TRBJ1-3; 8 positions agree with TRBD1. This CDR3 has 16 amino acids. Germline trimming cut 5 bases from V and 0 bases from J; bases unmatched to any gene: 6. Per germline, CDR1 SGHTA and CDR2 FQGNSA. DNA of the CDR3: TGTGCCAGCAGCAAGGCAGGGGGCAACTCTGGAAACACCATATATTTT. The encoded protein is CASSKAGGNSGNTIYF.

The chain carries TRBV6-5 and TRBJ1-1, with D unclear. CDR3 length equals 15 residues. The germline CDR1 and CDR2 sequences are MNHEY and SVGAGI. The V gene lost 2 bases and the J gene lost 0 bases, with 10 bases spanning the gap. The CDR3 loop is CASSYAATLNTEAFF. For the CDR3, the DNA is TGTGCCAGCAGTTACGCTGCGACTCTGAACACTGAAGCTTTCTTT.

The chain is built from TRBV28 and TRBJ2-7; 9 bases agree with TRBD1. Trimming cost V 3 bases and J 5 bases; bases outside gene matches: 11. Germline CDR1 and CDR2: MDHEN and SYDVKM. This CDR3 has 16 residues. The CDR3 region is CASSLLWDRDRDEQYF. The CDR3 DNA reads TGTGCCAGCAGTTTGCTATGGGACAGGGATAGGGACGAGCAGTACTTC.

The V call is TRBV5-1, the J call TRBJ2-1, with 7 bases matching TRBD2. The CDR3 is 14 amino acids. Germline trimming cut 1 base from V and 4 bases from J; bases unmatched to any gene: 2. Germline-derived CDR1 and CDR2 are SGHRS and YFSETQ. The chain's CDR3 is CASSLPGGYNEQFF. The CDR3 coding sequence is TGCGCCAGCAGCTTGCCGGGAGGATACAATGAGCAGTTCTTC.

The chain links TRBV4-1 to TRBJ2-2; D possibly corresponds to TRBD2 (5 bases). V was clipped by 2 bases and J by 5 bases, with 9 bases between them. From germline, CDR1 is MGHRA and CDR2 YSYEKL. The CDR3 extends over 14 amino acids. The CDR3 here is CASSQNEGTGELFF. The CDR3 nucleotides read TGCGCCAGCAGCCAAAATGAGGGAACCGGGGAGCTGTTTTTT.

The rearrangement uses TRBV15 and TRBJ2-5, with a weak D call TRBD2 (5 bases). Trimming shortened V by 3 bases and J by 9 bases, and 11 bases separated the two germline ends. Germline V CDR1 and CDR2: LNHNV, YYDKDF (reference sequence). The CDR3 length is 12 residues. The CDR3 coding sequence is TGTGCCACCAGCAGTACGACCGGGGCCCAGTACTTC. As protein: CATSSTTGAQYF.